This entry concerns a single T cell receptor beta chain. Its target is unknown. With V trimmed by 0 bases and J by 2 bases, 11 bases remained unmatched. Germline loops: CDR1 SGHDT, CDR2 YYEEEE. CDR3 length: 19 residues. The data are from a study of cytomegalovirus exposure and HLA in healthy donors. Study overall: Ancestry clustering placed roughly four fifths of approximately 420 genotyped donors in the Caucasian-associated cluster.

Amplification used 60 Vbeta primers and 13 Jbeta primers. This table comes from immunoSEQ multiplex PCR, and its TCRdb copy is limited to in-frame clones, with some not included. The repertoire shows 100,000 to 150,000 clones; the top ten hold under 2%. Study findings and constraints: In a later analysis, donors in an Asian-associated ancestry cluster reportedly had fewer N-insertions in productive TCRs than the cohort mean. Analysis performed later found roughly 17,000 TCR beta sequences associated with HLA alleles at 0.05 false discovery rate.

V usage is TRBV5-6 and J usage is TRBJ2-1, with 10 bases fitting TRBD2. Specimen: PBMCs. The sequence was obtained from a woman in her forties in good health and CMV-seropositive. The CDR3 sequence is CASSLVGLAGDGTYNEQFF. For the CDR3, the DNA is TGTGCCAGCAGCTTGGTGGGGCTAGCGGGAGACGGAACCTACAATGAGCAGTTCTTC.